This T cell receptor beta chain was sequenced during a study of response to subunit inactivated influenza vaccine. Whole-study results and caveats: It was suggested by the authors that few new T cells are recruited by each seasonal influenza vaccination.

The V gene's germline CDR1 is SNHLY and CDR2 FYNNEI. There are 16 residues in the CDR3. V lost 4 bases, J lost 8 bases, and 11 bases stayed unmatched. A remark on this clonotype: The antigen is unknown.

TCRdb called the RT-PCR reads again in MiXCR, with one record for every CDR3 protein. The sample yields 400,000 to 650,000 distinct CDR3 sequences, approximately 7.7% seen once. V and J are TRBV2 and TRBJ1-2; 12 bases fit TRBD1. This clonotype originated in a man between 45 and 75 years old who received an inactivated influenza vaccine. The source material was PBMCs from blood, sampled 23 months after vaccination. The CDR3 region is CASSALPGTGGDGYTF. Here the CDR3 DNA reads TGTGCCAGCAGTGCCCTTCCCGGGACAGGGGGCGACGGCTACACCTTC.